What follows are 13 T cell receptor beta chains derived from one specimen sequenced in a study of T cell changes during pregnancy in multiple sclerosis. Clones were read by immunoSEQ multiplex PCR, and TCRdb kept only the in-frame ones, dropping some. The top ten hold roughly 4.9% of the sample, which has around 42,000 clones, over 75% seen once. This specimen was peripheral blood, taken in the first trimester of pregnancy. These receptors were taken from a female donor in good health, enrolled as a control in a pregnancy study.

The V call is TRBV5-1, the J call TRBJ1-3; no clear D gene. The CDR3 length is 14 residues. Germline V gene data show CDR1 as SGHRS and CDR2 as YFSETQ. V gave up 0 bases and J gave up 0 bases, with 4 bases separating them. CDR3 nucleotide sequence: TGCGCCAGCAGCTTGGGGAGCTCTGGAAACACCATATATTTT. Encoded protein: CASSLGSSGNTIYF.

This clone was detected once. The genes are TRBV28 and TRBJ1-5; possible D gene TRBD1, 5 bases. Trimming took 11 bases from V and 0 from J, leaving 23 bases between them. CDR3 length: 17 amino acids. Germline CDR1 and CDR2: MDHEN and SYDVKM. CDR3 residues: CAAGDPTERYSNQPQHF. The DNA of the CDR3 is TGTGCCGCGGGGGACCCGACGGAGCGATATAGCAATCAGCCCCAGCATTTT.

The chain carries TRBV13 and TRBJ1-6; D is unclear. V dropped 8 bases and J dropped 8 bases, with 13 bases sitting between them. This CDR3 region has 13 residues. Germline V gives CDR1 PRHDT, CDR2 FYEKMQ (reference sequence). This CDR3 reads CASAGFRDSPLHF. The CDR3 nucleotides are TGTGCCAGCGCGGGGTTTCGGGATTCACCCCTCCACTTT. Combining the CDR3 with reference TRBV13 and TRBJ1-6 gives the whole variable domain AAGVIQSPRHLIKEKRETATLKCYPIPRHDTVYWYQQGPGQDPQFLISFYEKMQSDKGSIPDRFSAQQFSDYHSELNMSSLELGDSALYFCASAGFRDSPLHFGNGTRLTVT.

This chain uses TRBV19 with TRBJ1-4; no reliable D call. V was shortened by 4 bases and J by 5 bases, with 8 bases between the two germline ends. Germline V gives CDR1 LNHDA, CDR2 SQIVND (reference sequence). The CDR3 contains 13 residues. The CDR3 region has the DNA TGTGCCAGTAGTACCCGCAGGAATGAAAAACTGTTTTTT. This sequence encodes CASSTRRNEKLFF.

The chain couples TRBV6-4 to TRBJ2-5, with TRBD2 as a possible D gene (6 bases). Germline V gene lookup returns CDR1 MRHNA and CDR2 SNTAGT. V lost 8 bases and J lost 5, with 15 bases in between. The CDR3 totals 13 residues. The CDR3 protein is CASSTGVGETQYF. CDR3 in DNA: TGTGCCAGCTCAACGGGAGTGGGGGAGACCCAGTACTTC.

The chain links TRBV5-6 to TRBJ2-3; 12 positions agree with TRBD1. The V gene's germline CDR1 is SGHDT and CDR2 YYEEEE. The CDR3 loop spans 16 amino acids. The junction had 4 bases not matched to a gene; V was cut back by 3 bases and J by 2 bases. In DNA, the CDR3 is TGTGCCAGCAGCTGGGGACAGGGGGCTTACACAGATACGCAGTATTTT. Protein: CASSWGQGAYTDTQYF.

The chain is built from TRBV27 and TRBJ1-1; no clear D. Germline CDR1 and CDR2: MNHEY and SMNVEV (reference sequence). V lost 10 bases to trimming and J lost 6 bases, with 18 bases between them. This CDR3 spans 13 amino acids. CDR3 amino acids: CAIPMIPGPEAFF. The CDR3 DNA follows: TGTGCCATCCCTATGATACCAGGCCCTGAAGCTTTCTTT.

The chain carries TRBV19 and TRBJ2-3, with a weak D call TRBD2 (6 bases). The CDR3 consists of 17 residues. V lost 5 bases and J 1 base, leaving 19 bases between the germline ends. Germline CDR1 is LNHDA and CDR2 is SQIVND (reference sequence). CDR3 DNA: TGTGCCAGTAGTGCCGCAGCCAGGAAGCGGGGCACAGATACGCAGTATTTT. Its translation is CASSAAARKRGTDTQYF. The whole variable domain, remainder taken from reference TRBV19 and TRBJ2-3, is DGGITQSPKYLFRKEGQNVTLSCEQNLNHDAMYWYRQDPGQGLRLIYYSQIVNDFQKGDIAEGYSVSREKKESFPLTVTSAQKNPTAFYLCASSAAARKRGTDTQYFGPGTRLTVL.

This clone was observed a single time. V usage is TRBV2 and J usage is TRBJ2-3; TRBD2 matches at 8 bases. V lost 3 bases and J lost 0; bases outside the gene matches: 5. The germline V gene encodes CDR1 SNHLY and CDR2 FYNNEI. The CDR3 loop spans 16 amino acids. CDR3 DNA sequence: TGTGCCAGCAGTGAGGATCGGGGGGGAAGCACAGATACGCAGTATTTT. Its translation: CASSEDRGGSTDTQYF.

The chain links TRBV5-1 to TRBJ1-1, with D perhaps matching TRBD1 (5 bases). The germline gives CDR1 SGHRS, CDR2 YFSETQ. This CDR3 region has 15 residues. V was shortened by 0 bases and J by 1 base, with 10 bases between the two germline ends. CDR3 DNA sequence: TGCGCCAGCAGCTTGGGGGGCAGGGCGAACACTGAAGCTTTCTTT. Translation: CASSLGGRANTEAFF.

For this clone: Other DNA sequences of this sample code for an identical CDR3. The rearrangement joins TRBV5-1 to TRBJ2-5; the D gene is possibly TRBD2 (6 bases). V lost 1 base and J 2 bases, leaving 9 bases between the germline ends. Germline CDR1 is SGHRS and CDR2 is YFSETQ. This CDR3 contains 14 residues. This CDR3 is CASSLSRGQETQYF. The CDR3 region has the DNA TGCGCCAGCAGCTTGTCTCGGGGGCAAGAGACCCAGTACTTC. Full variable domain (remainder filled in from reference TRBV5-1 and TRBJ2-5): KAGVTQTPRYLIKTRGQQVTLSCSPISGHRSVSWYQQTPGQGLQFLFEYFSETQRNKGNFPGRFSGRQFSNSRSEMNVSTLELGDSALYLCASSLSRGQETQYFGPGTRLLVL.

The gene calls are TRBV23-1 and TRBJ2-5; 7 bases map to TRBD2. TRBV23-1 is treated as an ORF (open reading frame) with a function not yet certain. The CDR3 has 15 residues. J gave up 6 bases and V 8 bases, and 15 bases lay outside the gene matches. CDR3 nucleotides: TGCGCCAGCCGCTCCGGGGGGAGGGTGGGGAAGACCCAGTACTTC. Translating gives CASRSGGRVGKTQYF.

The table lists this clone with a count of one. The rearrangement uses TRBV7-3 and TRBJ2-3; 9 nucleotides match TRBD1. CDR3 length equals 15 residues. Unmatched junction bases numbered 4, after V lost 5 bases and J lost 1 base. Germline CDR1 and CDR2: SGHTA and FQGTGA. DNA for the CDR3: TGTGCCAGCAGCCTCCGGGACAGGGGCACAGATACGCAGTATTTT. Translating gives CASSLRDRGTDTQYF.